The text below deals with one T cell receptor (beta chain). Its antigen remains unidentified. This entry belongs to a study of cytomegalovirus exposure and HLA in healthy donors. The length of the CDR3 is 13 residues. Germline CDR1 and CDR2: LNHDA and SQIVND (reference sequence). The J segment lost 7 bases and the V segment lost 8 bases, leaving 9 bases of the junction unmatched. General observations from the study: Most TCR sequences were rare, but some public TCRs occurred in many donors. Evidence from a later analysis indicated that most CMV-associated TCR beta chains looked HLA-restricted. Reports described diagnosis of cytomegalovirus status by the classifier as highly specific and sensitive. Earlier analysis looked at TCR beta V segments, and most were productive about 90% or about 30% of the time.

PCR employed 60 Vbeta and 13 Jbeta primers. TCRdb's copy holds only in-frame clones and misses some; the assay was immunoSEQ multiplex PCR. The repertoire holds 95,000 to 150,000 clones, with approximately 67% as singletons. The sequenced sample was PBMCs. This chain uses TRBV19 with TRBJ2-7, with TRBD2 matching 9 bases. The TCR was taken from a man between 18 and 29 years old in good health and CMV-seronegative. DNA for the CDR3: TGTGCCAGTCACCCTAGCGGGGCTCGTGAGCAGTACTTC. Its translation is CASHPSGAREQYF.